The source of this T cell receptor beta chain is a study of T cells in Graves' hyperthyroidism and ophthalmopathy. Template material for amplifying TCR beta CDR3 regions consisted of RNA transcripts. The primer set for the first-round RT-PCR of the TCR CDR3 was HTBI. In TCRdb, the multiplex PCR reads were re-called with MiXCR into one record per CDR3 protein. The sample contains about 290,000 distinct CDR3 sequences, roughly 17% of which appear only once. This clonotype was observed many times. Its antigen is currently unknown. Whole-study results and caveats: Ophthalmopathy was identified by the model a median approximately six months ahead of onset.

Hyperthyroidism, newly diagnosed and lasting under 2 months, affected patients aged 18 to 65. The PBMCs studied were ones that came from 10 ml fresh peripheral blood. Germline CDR1 DFQATT, CDR2 SNEGSKA (reference sequence). The CDR3 contains 17 residues. Trimming left V 0 bases short and J 6 bases short, with 18 bases between. The sequenced sample was blood. The receptor was isolated from a young man with Graves' hyperthyroidism. The chain has TRBV20-1 and TRBJ1-6; a weak D match, TRBD1 (5 bases). This CDR3 is CSARDPFRARGNSPLHF. CDR3 nucleotides: TGCAGTGCTAGAGATCCTTTTCGGGCGAGGGGTAATTCACCCCTCCACTTT.